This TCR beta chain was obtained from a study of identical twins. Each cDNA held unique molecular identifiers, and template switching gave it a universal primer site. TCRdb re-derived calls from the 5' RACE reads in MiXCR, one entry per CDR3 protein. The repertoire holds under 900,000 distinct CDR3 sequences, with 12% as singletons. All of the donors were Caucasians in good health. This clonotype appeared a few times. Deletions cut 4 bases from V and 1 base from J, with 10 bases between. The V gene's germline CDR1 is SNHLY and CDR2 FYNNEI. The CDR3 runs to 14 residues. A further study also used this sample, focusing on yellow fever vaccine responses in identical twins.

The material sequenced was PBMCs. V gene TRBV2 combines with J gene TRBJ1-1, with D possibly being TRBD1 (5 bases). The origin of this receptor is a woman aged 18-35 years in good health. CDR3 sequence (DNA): TGTGCCAGCAGTGTAGGGGCCAGGAACACTGAAGCTTTCTTT. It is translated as CASSVGARNTEAFF.